The 4 T cell receptor beta chains in this list originate from one sample, sequenced in a study of CD8+CD57+ T cells in acquired aplastic anemia. Profiling that covered TCR beta VDJ and CDR3 relied on genomic DNA as its template. Using its own MiXCR run on the reads, TCRdb lists one record per CDR3 protein. The data show 40,000 or so distinct CDR3 sequences, more than 75% seen once. Source material: sorted CD4+, CD8+, or CD8+CD57+ T cells (not recorded which) from PBMCs. The receptors derive from a human donor in good health, serving as a control.

This rearrangement joins TRBV7-8 to TRBJ2-3; the D gene is possibly TRBD2 (5 bases). CDR3 length equals 13 residues. V dropped 6 bases and J dropped 5 bases, with 12 bases sitting between them. Germline-derived CDR1 and CDR2 are SGHVS and FQNEAQ. The CDR3 reads CASSVWSGDTQYF. CDR3 nucleotides: TGTGCCAGCAGTGTCTGGAGCGGAGATACGCAGTATTTT.

The chain recombines TRBV9 with TRBJ2-7; 8 bases are a match to TRBD1. Germline-derived CDR1 and CDR2 are SGDLS and YYNGEE. The CDR3 is made up of 14 amino acids. With 0 bases clipped from V and 5 bases from J, the junction kept 4 bases outside the gene matches. Here the CDR3 DNA reads TGTGCCAGCAGCGTAGCCTACAGGGGGAACGAGCAGTACTTC. It yields the protein CASSVAYRGNEQYF.

Here the CDR3 reads CASSRLGELFF. The CDR3, as DNA: TGTGCCAGCAGCAGGTTGGGGGAGCTGTTTTTT. This sequence joins TRBV7-2 and TRBJ2-2; no clear D gene. Trimming cost V 5 bases and J 8 bases, with 6 bases left between them. The CDR3 extends over 11 amino acids. CDR1 is SGHTA and CDR2 is FQGNSA in the germline V gene.

The chain uses TRBV5-1 and TRBJ1-2; a weak D match, TRBD1 (5 bases). Germline V gene data show CDR1 as SGHRS and CDR2 as YFSETQ. Trimming cost V 0 bases and J 2 bases, with 11 bases left between them. The CDR3 has 15 amino acids. The CDR3 sequence: CASSLVGPLNYGYTF. The CDR3 DNA follows: TGCGCCAGCAGCTTGGTGGGGCCGCTCAACTATGGCTACACCTTC.